The clone carrying this T cell receptor beta chain has a count of ten or more. CDR3 length: 15 amino acids. V lost 3 bases to trimming and J lost 1 base, with 10 bases between them. This sample was taken from a study of CD8 T cells in ankylosing spondylitis. TCRdb itself ran the 5' RACE reads through MiXCR, one entry per CDR3 protein. The table includes about 130,000 distinct CDR3 sequences, roughly 13% detected once. The source of this sequence is a female donor with ankylosing spondylitis or in good health (not recorded which). The V call is TRBV12-3 or TRBV12-4, the J call TRBJ2-1; a possible D gene is TRBD2 (5 bases). Sequencing was performed on blood, either unsorted or a sorted T cell fraction (not recorded which). The CDR3 sequence is CASSLRAASYNEQFF. CDR3 nucleotide sequence: TGTGCCAGCAGTTTGAGGGCAGCTTCCTACAATGAGCAGTTCTTC.